The next 16 T cell receptor beta chains were all read from a single sample in a study of early T cells in non-severe SARS-CoV-2 infection. TCRdb redid the calling of the 5' RACE reads with MiXCR, one entry per CDR3 protein. The table shows more than 95,000 distinct CDR3 sequences, with approximately 11% occurring only once. Sequencing used whole blood, obtained at baseline. The receptors here all came from an adult who was a healthcare worker with PCR-confirmed SARS-CoV-2 infection or an uninfected control (not recorded which).

At least ten counts were recorded for this clonotype. The CDR3 region is CASSLALGSYQETQYF. In nucleotides, the CDR3 is TGTGCCAGCAGCTTAGCGTTGGGTTCGTACCAAGAGACCCAGTACTTC. The V call is TRBV7-2, the J call TRBJ2-5, with D unresolved. The CDR3 runs to 16 residues. V was shortened by 0 bases and J by 0 bases, with 11 bases between the two germline ends. Germline lookup yields CDR1 SGHTA and CDR2 FQGNSA.

Ten or more counts support this clonotype. This chain uses TRBV6-5 with TRBJ2-7; TRBD1 might be the D (5 bases). The CDR3 covers 15 residues. Germline V gene data show CDR1 as MNHEY and CDR2 as SVGAGI. V was pared by 4 bases and J by 2 bases, with 15 bases between. The DNA for the CDR3 is TGTGCCAGCAGTTTCCGAGCAGGGCGGCCCTACGAGCAGTACTTC. This sequence encodes CASSFRAGRPYEQYF.

This clonotype was detected only a few times. The rearrangement links TRBV7-6 to TRBJ2-1, with 9 bases identical to TRBD2. V lost 5 bases, J lost 4 bases, and 6 bases stayed unmatched. Germline lookup yields CDR1 SGHVS and CDR2 FNYEAQ. CDR3 length: 15 residues. CDR3 loop: CASSLRTSVYNEQFF. The CDR3 DNA follows: TGTGCCAGCAGCCTGAGGACTAGCGTGTACAATGAGCAGTTCTTC.

This clonotype was recorded many times. CDR3 sequence reads: CASSPAPGQPEQYF. In DNA, the CDR3 is TGTGCCAGCAGCCCCGCCCCTGGCCAACCCGAGCAGTACTTC. The chain has TRBV12-3 or TRBV12-4 and TRBJ2-7; D gene uncertain. V was shortened by 6 bases and J by 6 bases, with 18 bases between the two germline ends. This CDR3 comprises 14 residues.

This chain uses TRBV21-1 with TRBJ2-7; no check of the table's D call, TRBD2, against the DNA was made. TRBV21-1 is termed a pseudogene. The CDR3 has 12 amino acids. CDR3 nucleotides: TGTGCCACCCGCTGGAGCTCCTACGAGCAGTACTTC. The encoded protein is CATRWSSYEQYF.

V usage is TRBV20-1 and J usage is TRBJ2-5, with D maybe TRBD2 (6 bases). The germline V gene encodes CDR1 DFQATT and CDR2 SNEGSKA (reference sequence). This CDR3 spans 16 amino acids. The ends were cut back, 0 bases at V and 4 bases at J, with 18 bases in the middle. The CDR3 sequence is CSARDGFRAGRETQYF. The DNA for the CDR3 is TGCAGTGCTAGAGATGGGTTTCGGGCGGGAAGAGAGACCCAGTACTTC.

This clonotype was detected only a few times. J is TRBJ1-5 and V is TRBV6-1; 8 bases align to TRBD1. CDR3 length equals 18 residues. Germline V gene lookup returns CDR1 MNHNS and CDR2 SASEGT. V dropped 0 bases and J dropped 1; count of bases not matched to a gene: 8. CDR3 amino acids: CASSEAPVTGGSNQPQHF. The CDR3 DNA reads as TGTGCCAGCAGTGAAGCGCCGGTCACAGGGGGGAGCAATCAGCCCCAGCATTTT.

This clonotype appeared a few times. The chain links TRBV27 to TRBJ1-5, with D uncertain. The CDR3 totals 14 residues. Trimming pared 4 bases from V and 4 bases from J, leaving 11 bases between. Per germline, CDR1 MNHEY and CDR2 SMNVEV (reference sequence). DNA for the CDR3: TGTGCCAGCAGTTACAGTGGCATTAATCAGCCCCAGCATTTT. This sequence encodes CASSYSGINQPQHF.

In its sample, this clonotype was seen a few times. This chain uses TRBV3-1 with TRBJ2-7; D assignment may be TRBD1 or TRBD2 (5 bases each). Germline assignment: CDR1 LGHDT and CDR2 YNNKEL (reference sequence). CDR3 size: 14 residues. V lost 1 base and J 3 bases, leaving 10 bases between the germline ends. In nucleotides, the CDR3 is TGTGCCAGCAGCCAAGCCGGGGCCAACTACGAGCAGTACTTC. Its translation is CASSQAGANYEQYF.

The chain couples TRBV18 to TRBJ2-1; 8 bases agree with TRBD2. The CDR3 runs 16 residues. The ends lost 0 bases at V and 6 bases at J; junction bases unmatched: 7. In germline, CDR1 is KGHSH, CDR2 LQKENI. CDR3 DNA: TGTGCCAGCTCACCACCGACGGGAGGGCCTCTCAATGAGCAGTTCTTC. Translated, it gives CASSPPTGGPLNEQFF.

This clonotype was seen at least ten times. The J gene is TRBJ2-1, the V gene TRBV29-1, with 8 bases matching TRBD2. CDR1 and CDR2 (germline): SQVTM, ANQGSEA. Trimming at V came to 7 bases and at J to 5 bases, leaving 10 bases not matched to a gene. The CDR3 is 14 amino acids. Here the CDR3 reads CSAGSGSLHNEQFF. In nucleotides, the CDR3 is TGCAGCGCTGGGAGCGGGAGTCTGCACAATGAGCAGTTCTTC.

Only a few counts were recorded for this clonotype. V and J are TRBV11-2 and TRBJ1-2; TRBD1 matches at 9 bases. The V gene's germline CDR1 is SGHAT and CDR2 FQNNGV. This CDR3 region has 15 residues. The trim removed 4 bases at V and 6 bases at J, leaving 9 bases unmatched. The CDR3 reads CASSSSDRGGNGYTF. The CDR3 DNA reads as TGTGCCAGCAGCTCTTCGGACAGGGGAGGAAATGGCTACACCTTC.

Worth noting for this clonotype: Given the absence of the conserved phenylalanine or tryptophan at the CDR3 end, a read error is likely. V is TRBV5-4 and J is TRBJ2-3; possible D gene TRBD2, 5 bases. V gave up 3 bases and J gave up 4 bases, with 15 bases separating them. Germline CDR1 reads SGHNT; CDR2 reads YYREEE (reference sequence). CDR3 length: 15 amino acids. The CDR3 sequence is CASSSSTGSPDTQYS. The CDR3 DNA reads TGTGCCAGCAGCTCATCGACGGGATCCCCAGATACGCAGTATTCT.

This rearrangement joins TRBV6-5 to TRBJ2-5, with D maybe TRBD2 (5 bases). Trimming cost V 0 bases and J 7 bases, with 15 bases left between them. The CDR3 is 15 amino acids. CDR1 and CDR2 (germline): MNHEY, SVGAGI. The DNA of the CDR3 is TGTGCCAGCAGTTACTCTCTCGGGAATCAAAGGACCCAGTACTTC. Its protein is CASSYSLGNQRTQYF.

This clonotype has at least ten counts. The rearrangement joins TRBV20-1 to TRBJ2-1, with 7 bases fitting TRBD2. Germline lookup yields CDR1 DFQATT and CDR2 SNEGSKA (reference sequence). V was clipped by 5 bases and J by 6 bases; unmatched bases: 16. The CDR3 length is 16 residues. This CDR3 reads CSAGETSRSFSNEQFF. CDR3 bases: TGCAGTGCTGGGGAGACTAGCCGGAGTTTTTCCAATGAGCAGTTCTTC.

Many counts were recorded for this clonotype. The V call is TRBV19, the J call TRBJ2-7; D is uncertain. V dropped 3 bases and J dropped 5 bases, with 11 bases sitting between them. The CDR3 is made up of 13 amino acids. The germline V gene has CDR1 LNHDA and CDR2 SQIVND (reference sequence). The CDR3 sequence: CASSILGGHEQYF. In DNA form, the CDR3 reads TGTGCCAGTAGTATCCTCGGCGGCCACGAGCAGTACTTC.